In its sample, the clone carrying this T cell receptor beta chain was seen a few times. This sample was included in a study of identical twins' blood T cells. Libraries were made from RNA as TCR cDNA, using a modified protocol. Each TCR cDNA library carried sample-specific barcodes on both ends. Authors' analysis steps: Per-library CDR3 reads ranged about 2 to 4 million; clonotypes, ~90,000 to ~500,000. TCRdb reprocessed the 5' RACE reads with MiXCR, giving one entry per CDR3 protein. TCRdb, not the authors, supplied the V and J calls. This sample carries a few hundred thousand distinct CDR3 sequences, over 25% of them seen once, and the ten largest clones take 5.5% to 7%. The clonotype comes from a woman aged 18-49 years in good health. The material sequenced was PBMCs.

CDR3 loop: CASSQYTGTSFYEQYF. The CDR3 region has the DNA TGCGCCAGCAGCCAATACACCGGGACTAGCTTCTACGAGCAGTACTTC. The chain employs TRBV4-3 and TRBJ2-7; 9 positions agree with TRBD2. V was pared by 2 bases and J by 3 bases, with 8 bases of the junction left unmatched. The germline V gene has CDR1 LGHNA and CDR2 YSLEER. The CDR3 totals 16 residues.